This T cell receptor (beta chain) was found in a study of T-cell memory formation after mild COVID-19. Across the study: In these data, TCR clusters were largely donor specific.

Employing constant-segment primers, 5'RACE generated TCR alpha and TCR beta cDNA libraries bearing sample barcodes and UMIs. One entry per CDR3 protein, called by TCRdb with MiXCR from the 5' RACE reads. This sample carries 540,000 or so distinct CDR3 sequences, about 20% of them seen once, and the ten largest clones take about an eighth. CDR1 and CDR2 from the germline V gene are SQVTM and ANQGSEA. V lost 5 bases, J lost 0 bases, and 17 bases lay in between. CDR3 length equals 16 residues. This clonotype appeared a few times. The specimen was PBMCs or a T cell subset sorted from them (not recorded which). The chain couples TRBV29-1 to TRBJ2-1; D ambiguous. The TCR sequence derives from an adult woman who had mild COVID-19 (a few samples of this study predate the infection). Cell type and time point are not known. DNA of the CDR3: TGCAGCGTTATTATATTGGACGACTCCTCCTACAATGAGCAGTTCTTC. It is translated as CSVIILDDSSYNEQFF.